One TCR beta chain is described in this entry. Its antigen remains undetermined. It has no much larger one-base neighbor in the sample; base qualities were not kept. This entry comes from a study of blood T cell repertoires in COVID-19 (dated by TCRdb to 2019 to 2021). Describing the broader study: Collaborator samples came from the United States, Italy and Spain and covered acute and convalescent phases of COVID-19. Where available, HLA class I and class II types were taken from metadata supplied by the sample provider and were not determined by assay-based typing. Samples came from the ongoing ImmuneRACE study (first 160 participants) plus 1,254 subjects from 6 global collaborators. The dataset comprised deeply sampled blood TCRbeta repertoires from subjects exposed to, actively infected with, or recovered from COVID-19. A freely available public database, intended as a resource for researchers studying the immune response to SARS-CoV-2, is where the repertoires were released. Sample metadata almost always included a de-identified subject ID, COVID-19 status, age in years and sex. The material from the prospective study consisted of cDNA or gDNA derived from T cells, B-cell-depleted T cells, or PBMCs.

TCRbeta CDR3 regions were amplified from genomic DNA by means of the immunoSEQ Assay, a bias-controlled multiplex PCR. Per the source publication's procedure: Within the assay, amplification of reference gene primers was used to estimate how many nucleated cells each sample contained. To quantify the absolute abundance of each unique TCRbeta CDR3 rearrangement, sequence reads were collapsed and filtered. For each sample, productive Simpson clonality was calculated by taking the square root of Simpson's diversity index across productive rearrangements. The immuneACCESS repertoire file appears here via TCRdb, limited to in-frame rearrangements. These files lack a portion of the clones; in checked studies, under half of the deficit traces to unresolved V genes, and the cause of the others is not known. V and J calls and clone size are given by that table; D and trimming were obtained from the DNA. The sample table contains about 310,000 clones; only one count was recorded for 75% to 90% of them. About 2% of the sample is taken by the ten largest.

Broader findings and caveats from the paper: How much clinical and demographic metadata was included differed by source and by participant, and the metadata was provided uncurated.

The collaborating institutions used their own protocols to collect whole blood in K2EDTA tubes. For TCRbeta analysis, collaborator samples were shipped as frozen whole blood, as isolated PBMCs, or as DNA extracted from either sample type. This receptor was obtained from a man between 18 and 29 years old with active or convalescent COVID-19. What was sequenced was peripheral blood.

The sequenced DNA: TGTGCCACCAGTGATGGAGACAGACCCTACAATGAGCAGTTCTTC. Translation gives CATSDGDRPYNEQFF. The chain uses TRBV24-1 and TRBJ2-1, and possibly TRBD1, on 5 matching bases. There are 15 amino acids in the CDR3, from cysteine to phenylalanine inclusive. The only DNA kept is the CDR3, 45 bases in frame from the first base. CDR1 KGHDR and CDR2 SFDVKD are derived from the germline V gene. A distance of 10 bases separates the germline ends of V and J, which lose 3 bases and 2 bases respectively.